This TCR beta chain was captured in a study of post-analysis software for immune sequencing data. Study-wide context: There were relapsing-remitting, secondary progressive and progressive-relapsing multiple sclerosis among the disease courses included.

Concerning this clonotype: Its antigen is still unknown.

Unique molecular identifiers tagged the TCR beta cDNA libraries. Via MiXCR, TCRdb re-called the PCR reads, giving one row per CDR3 protein. The sample records approximately 730,000 distinct CDR3 sequences, roughly 27% being singletons. Germline assignment: CDR1 MGHRA and CDR2 YSYEKL. The CDR3 sequence is 17 residues long. V gave up 4 bases and J gave up 5 bases, with 21 bases separating them. Study outcomes and limitations: Roughly 5 TRBV segments, TRBV5-6, TRBV5-1 and TRBV20-1 among them, were found more frequent in patients than controls. Comparison with controls showed significantly lower normalized Chao1 diversity in multiple sclerosis patients. Strong same-batch co-clustering of samples appeared with F measure clustering.

Sequencing input: blood. The chain uses TRBV4-1 and TRBJ2-1, with D uncertain. The source of this sequence is a girl aged 5-17 years with multiple sclerosis. For the CDR3, the DNA is TGCGCCAGCAGCCCTGTAGGTTCTCGCCCTTTGGACAATGAGCAGTTCTTC. It encodes CASSPVGSRPLDNEQFF.